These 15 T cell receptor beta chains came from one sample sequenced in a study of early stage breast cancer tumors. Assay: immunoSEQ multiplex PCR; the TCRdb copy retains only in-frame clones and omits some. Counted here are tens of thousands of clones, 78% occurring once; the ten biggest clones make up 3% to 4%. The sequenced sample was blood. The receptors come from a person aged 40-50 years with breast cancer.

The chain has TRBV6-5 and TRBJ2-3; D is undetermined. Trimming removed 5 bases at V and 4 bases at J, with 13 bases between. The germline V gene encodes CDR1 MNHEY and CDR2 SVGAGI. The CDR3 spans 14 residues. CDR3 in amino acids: CASSEGPSADTQYF. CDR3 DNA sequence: TGTGCCAGCAGTGAAGGTCCCTCCGCAGATACGCAGTATTTT.

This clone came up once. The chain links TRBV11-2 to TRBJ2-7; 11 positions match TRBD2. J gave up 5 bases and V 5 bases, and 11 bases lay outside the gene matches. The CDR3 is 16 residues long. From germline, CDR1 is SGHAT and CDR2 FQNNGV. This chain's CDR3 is CASSRLAGRGEDEQYF. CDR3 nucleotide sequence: TGTGCCAGCAGCCGACTAGCGGGAAGGGGGGAGGACGAGCAGTACTTC.

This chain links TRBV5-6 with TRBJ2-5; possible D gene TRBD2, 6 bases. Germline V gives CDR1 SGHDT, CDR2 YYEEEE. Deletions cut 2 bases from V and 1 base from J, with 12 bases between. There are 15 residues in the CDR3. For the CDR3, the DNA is TGTGCCAGCAGCTTATCCCGCGGGACCCAAGAGACCCAGTACTTC. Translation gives CASSLSRGTQETQYF. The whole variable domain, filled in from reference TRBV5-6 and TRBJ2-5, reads DAGVTQSPTHLIKTRGQQVTLRCSPKSGHDTVSWYQQALGQGPQFIFQYYEEEERQRGNFPDRFSGHQFPNYSSELNVNALLLGDSALYLCASSLSRGTQETQYFGPGTRLLVL.

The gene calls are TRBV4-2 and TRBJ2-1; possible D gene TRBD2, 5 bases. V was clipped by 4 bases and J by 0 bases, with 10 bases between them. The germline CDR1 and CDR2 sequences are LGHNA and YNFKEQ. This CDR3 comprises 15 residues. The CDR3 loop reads CASSRESSSYNEQFF. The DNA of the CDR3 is TGTGCCAGCAGCCGGGAGTCTAGCTCCTACAATGAGCAGTTCTTC.

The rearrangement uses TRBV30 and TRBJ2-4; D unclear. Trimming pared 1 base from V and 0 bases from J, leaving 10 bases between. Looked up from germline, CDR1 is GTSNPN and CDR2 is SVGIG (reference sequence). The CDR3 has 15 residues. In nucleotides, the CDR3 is TGTGCCTGGAGTGACCTAATACGAGCCAAAAACATTCAGTACTTC. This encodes CAWSDLIRAKNIQYF.

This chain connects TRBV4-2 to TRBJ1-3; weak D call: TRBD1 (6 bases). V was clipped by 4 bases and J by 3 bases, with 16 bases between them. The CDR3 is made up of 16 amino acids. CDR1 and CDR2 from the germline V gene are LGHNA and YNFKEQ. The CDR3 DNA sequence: TGTGCCAGCAGCCTCACAGGGTCCTCAGGTGGAAACACCATATATTTT. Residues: CASSLTGSSGGNTIYF.

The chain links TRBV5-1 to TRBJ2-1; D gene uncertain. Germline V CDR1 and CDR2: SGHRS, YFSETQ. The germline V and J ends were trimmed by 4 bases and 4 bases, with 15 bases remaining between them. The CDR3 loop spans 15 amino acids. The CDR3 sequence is CASSPSGLIYNEQFF. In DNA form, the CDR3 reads TGCGCCAGCAGCCCCAGTGGGCTTATTTACAATGAGCAGTTCTTC.

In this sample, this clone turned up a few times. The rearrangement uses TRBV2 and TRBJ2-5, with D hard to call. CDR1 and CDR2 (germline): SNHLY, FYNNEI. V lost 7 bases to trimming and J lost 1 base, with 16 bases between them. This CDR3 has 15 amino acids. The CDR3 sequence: CASMRDSLLQETQYF. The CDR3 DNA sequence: TGTGCCAGCATGAGAGATTCCCTCCTCCAAGAGACCCAGTACTTC.

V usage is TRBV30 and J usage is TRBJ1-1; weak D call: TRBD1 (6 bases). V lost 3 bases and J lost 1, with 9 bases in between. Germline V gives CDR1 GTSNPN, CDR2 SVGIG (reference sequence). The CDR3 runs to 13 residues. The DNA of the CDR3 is TGTGCCTGGAGGCCACAGGGGAACACTGAAGCTTTCTTT. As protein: CAWRPQGNTEAFF.

CDR3: CASSLVPNPDNEQFF. DNA for the CDR3: TGCGCCAGCAGCTTGGTACCGAACCCTGACAATGAGCAGTTCTTC. The chain recombines TRBV5-1 with TRBJ2-1; D is ambiguous. CDR1 SGHRS and CDR2 YFSETQ come from the germline V gene. V was trimmed by 0 bases and J by 5 bases, leaving 12 bases between them. The CDR3 length is 15 residues.

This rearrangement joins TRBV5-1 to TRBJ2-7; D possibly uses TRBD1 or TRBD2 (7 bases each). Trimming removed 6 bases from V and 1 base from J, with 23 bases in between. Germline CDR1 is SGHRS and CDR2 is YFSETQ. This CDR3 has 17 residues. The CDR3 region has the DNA TGCGCCAGCAAGGAGGGGCCCGGGGGGACAGTTTCCTACGAGCAGTACTTC. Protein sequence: CASKEGPGGTVSYEQYF.

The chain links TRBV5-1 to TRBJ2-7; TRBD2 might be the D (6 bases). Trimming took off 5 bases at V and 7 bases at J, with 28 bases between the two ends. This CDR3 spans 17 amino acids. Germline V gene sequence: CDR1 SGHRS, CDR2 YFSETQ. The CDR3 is CASSETRGRGGREEQYF. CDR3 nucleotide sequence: TGCGCCAGCAGTGAAACGCGGGGACGGGGAGGCAGAGAAGAGCAGTACTTC.

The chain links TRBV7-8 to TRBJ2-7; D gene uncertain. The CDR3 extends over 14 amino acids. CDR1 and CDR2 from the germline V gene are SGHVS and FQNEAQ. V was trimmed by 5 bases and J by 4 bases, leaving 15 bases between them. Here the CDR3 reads CASSPSLPDYEQYF. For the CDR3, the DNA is TGTGCCAGCAGCCCCTCCCTCCCAGATTACGAGCAGTACTTC.

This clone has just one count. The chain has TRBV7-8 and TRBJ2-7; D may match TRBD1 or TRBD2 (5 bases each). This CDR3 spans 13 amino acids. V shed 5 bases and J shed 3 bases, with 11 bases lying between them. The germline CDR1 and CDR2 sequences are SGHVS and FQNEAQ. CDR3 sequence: CASSLGELYEQYF. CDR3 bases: TGTGCCAGCAGCCTGGGGGAACTCTACGAGCAGTACTTC.

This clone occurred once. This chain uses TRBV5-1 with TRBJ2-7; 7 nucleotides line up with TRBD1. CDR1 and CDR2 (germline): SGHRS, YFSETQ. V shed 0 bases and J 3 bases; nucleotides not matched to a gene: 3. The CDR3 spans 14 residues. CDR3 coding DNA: TGCGCCAGCAGCTTGGACAGGGGCGACTACGAGCAGTACTTC. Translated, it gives CASSLDRGDYEQYF.